Presented here are 20 T cell receptor beta chains from one specimen sequenced in a study of T-cell memory formation after mild COVID-19. Via MiXCR, TCRdb re-called the 5' RACE reads, giving one row per CDR3 protein. The table has 250,000 to 350,000 distinct CDR3 sequences, about a sixth seen once. Material for sequencing was PBMCs or a T cell subset sorted from them (not recorded which). These receptors all stem from a man aged 18 to 29 who had mild COVID-19 (a few samples of this study predate the infection). Cell type and time point are not known.

This sequence joins TRBV7-2 and TRBJ2-7; unclear D gene. This CDR3 spans 12 amino acids. The germline V gene has CDR1 SGHTA and CDR2 FQGNSA. With 3 bases removed from V and 3 bases from J, the gap between germline ends came to 6 bases. CDR3 coding DNA: TGTGCCAGCAGCTTTTCGGGCTACGAGCAGTACTTC. Translated: CASSFSGYEQYF.

This clonotype came up a few times. The V and J genes are TRBV6-1 and TRBJ2-5, with TRBD1 identical over 10 bases. The length of the CDR3 is 15 residues. Germline values: CDR1 MNHNS, CDR2 SASEGT. V shed 7 bases, J shed 5 bases, and the junction held 10 bases outside the gene matches. In nucleotides, the CDR3 is TGTGCCAGCAAGCTCCGGGACAGGGGCTCCGAGACCCAGTACTTC. This gives the protein CASKLRDRGSETQYF.

The chain joins TRBV3-1 to TRBJ2-5; weak D call: TRBD2 (6 bases). Per the germline V gene, CDR1 is LGHDT and CDR2 is YNNKEL (reference sequence). V was clipped by 5 bases and J by 5 bases, with 18 bases between them. The CDR3 loop spans 15 amino acids. The CDR3 nucleotides read TGTGCCAGCAGCAACTCCCGGGAGACGGCGGAGACCCAGTACTTC. Amino acids: CASSNSRETAETQYF.

The V gene is TRBV20-1, the J gene TRBJ1-4, with D possibly TRBD1 on 5 matching bases. The V end lost 6 bases, the J end lost 7 bases, and 15 bases lay between the germline ends. CDR3 length: 13 amino acids. CDR1 DFQATT and CDR2 SNEGSKA come from the germline V gene (reference sequence). CDR3: CSASPGTFEKLFF. Written as DNA, the CDR3 is TGCAGTGCGTCGCCCGGGACTTTTGAAAAACTGTTTTTT.

This clonotype appeared many times. The rearrangement links TRBV7-2 to TRBJ2-3; TRBD2 agrees at 12 bases. The CDR3 has 16 amino acids. After removal of 4 bases from V and 1 base from J, the junction contained 3 bases not matched to a gene. Germline V gives CDR1 SGHTA, CDR2 FQGNSA. CDR3 amino acids: CASSYTSGGRTDTQYF. For the CDR3, the DNA is TGTGCCAGCAGCTATACTAGCGGGGGGCGCACAGATACGCAGTATTTT.

This clonotype was counted only a few times. This chain connects TRBV6-2 or TRBV6-3 to TRBJ2-2; a possible D gene is TRBD2 (5 bases). The CDR3 loop spans 14 amino acids. The germline V gene encodes CDR1 MNHEY and CDR2 SVGEGT. The germline V and J ends were trimmed by 8 bases and 3 bases, with 13 bases remaining between them. As DNA, the CDR3 is TGTGCCAGCTCTAGCATTCGTGACACCGGGGAGCTGTTTTTT. Translated: CASSSIRDTGELFF.

This clonotype appeared a few times. The chain joins TRBV7-9 to TRBJ1-3; 7 bases align to TRBD1. The CDR3 has 15 amino acids. Germline CDR1 SEHNR, CDR2 FQNEAQ (reference sequence). J was trimmed by 1 base and V by 7 bases; bases with no gene match: 7. Here the CDR3 DNA reads TGTGCCAGCACCTTTACAGGGGTATCTGGAAACACCATATATTTT. It translates to CASTFTGVSGNTIYF. Full variable domain (missing parts from reference TRBV7-9 and TRBJ1-3): DTGVSQNPRHKITKRGQNVTFRCDPISEHNRLYWYRQTLGQGPEFLTYFQNEAQLEKSRLLSDRFSAERPKGSFSTLEIQRTEQGDSAMYLCASTFTGVSGNTIYFGEGSWLTVV.

This clonotype was counted only a few times. The gene calls are TRBV10-3 and TRBJ2-7; 7 bases agree with TRBD2. Germline V gene sequence: CDR1 ENHRY, CDR2 SYGVKD. This CDR3 spans 16 amino acids. V dropped 0 bases and J dropped 0; count of bases not matched to a gene: 5. This CDR3 is CAISESISGSSYEQYF. CDR3 bases: TGTGCCATCAGTGAGTCGATTAGCGGGTCCTCCTACGAGCAGTACTTC.

This clonotype was counted a few times. The rearrangement uses TRBV5-1 and TRBJ2-7; 9 bases align to TRBD2. Trimming cost V 3 bases and J 3 bases; bases outside gene matches: 7. From germline, CDR1 is SGHRS and CDR2 YFSETQ. This CDR3 is built from 15 residues. CDR3 bases: TGCGCCAGCAGCTGGGATAGCGGGGGCAGCTACGAGCAGTACTTC. It encodes CASSWDSGGSYEQYF.

This clonotype was seen ten or more times. The chain uses TRBV3-1 and TRBJ2-7; D is ambiguous. From germline, CDR1 is LGHDT and CDR2 YNNKEL (reference sequence). The CDR3 extends over 14 amino acids. V shed 6 bases and J shed 0 bases, with 12 bases lying between them. The CDR3 spells CASSPTDFSYEQYF. The CDR3 nucleotides read TGTGCCAGCAGTCCAACAGATTTCTCCTACGAGCAGTACTTC.

Only a few counts were recorded for this clonotype. The J gene is TRBJ1-1, the V gene TRBV7-2, with 7 bases aligning to TRBD1. The CDR3 is made up of 12 amino acids. J was trimmed by 10 bases and V by 1 base; bases with no gene match: 3. Germline V lookup: CDR1 SGHTA, CDR2 FQGNSA. The CDR3 bases are TGTGCCAGCAGCTTAGAGGGGGCGGCAGCTTTCTTT. As protein: CASSLEGAAAFF. The whole variable domain, filled in from reference TRBV7-2 and TRBJ1-1, reads GAGVSQSPSNKVTEKGKDVELRCDPISGHTALYWYRQSLGQGLEFLIYFQGNSAPDKSGLPSDRFSAERTGGSVSTLTIQRTQQEDSAVYLCASSLEGAAAFFGQGTRLTVV.

This clonotype was recorded a few times. This chain links TRBV20-1 with TRBJ1-2; 9 bases fit TRBD1. The CDR3 spans 13 residues. Germline CDR1 and CDR2: DFQATT and SNEGSKA (reference sequence). With V trimmed by 1 base and J by 5 bases, 2 bases remained unmatched. The CDR3 bases are TGCAGTGCTAGAGCAGGGACAGGGTATGGCTACACCTTC. This encodes CSARAGTGYGYTF.

This clonotype was picked up a small number of times. This sequence joins TRBV11-2 and TRBJ2-5; D uncertain. CDR3 length equals 14 residues. Germline V CDR1 and CDR2: SGHAT, FQNNGV. Trimming cost V 3 bases and J 5 bases, with 13 bases left between them. For the CDR3, the DNA is TGTGCCAGCAGCTTGTCCGTGGGCCTGGAGACCCAGTACTTC. As protein: CASSLSVGLETQYF.

This clonotype came up a few times. The chain links TRBV5-1 to TRBJ2-3; no reliable D call. The CDR3 is made up of 13 amino acids. The V gene lost 4 bases and the J gene lost 6 bases, with 12 bases spanning the gap. The germline gives CDR1 SGHRS, CDR2 YFSETQ. Written as DNA, the CDR3 is TGCGCCAGCAGCGCGCGGCCGGCCGATACGCAGTATTTT. The encoded protein is CASSARPADTQYF.

The CDR3 loop is CASSLTGTGEAFF. The DNA for the CDR3 is TGTGCCAGCAGCTTGACAGGGACAGGTGAAGCTTTCTTT. V is TRBV5-4 and J is TRBJ1-1; 8 nucleotides agree with TRBD1. The CDR3 is 13 residues long. Germline V CDR1 and CDR2: SGHNT, YYREEE (reference sequence). V was pared by 1 base and J by 7 bases, with 3 bases of the junction left unmatched. Using reference TRBV5-4 and TRBJ1-1 for the parts outside the CDR3, the full variable domain is ETGVTQSPTHLIKTRGQQVTLRCSSQSGHNTVSWYQQALGQGPQFIFQYYREEENGRGNFPPRFSGLQFPNYSSELNVNALELDDSALYLCASSLTGTGEAFFGQGTRLTVV.

In nucleotides, the CDR3 is TGTGCCAGCAGCCTAGACGCAAGGACAGACCCCAGGGGTTATAATTCACCCCTCCACTTT. This codes for CASSLDARTDPRGYNSPLHF. J is TRBJ1-6 and V is TRBV9; D may be TRBD1 (6 bases). The CDR3 totals 20 residues. CDR1 SGDLS and CDR2 YYNGEE come from the germline V gene. V lost 4 bases and J lost 4, with 27 bases in between. The full variable domain, in which reference TRBV9 and TRBJ1-6 provide the parts outside the CDR3, is DSGVTQTPKHLITATGQRVTLRCSPRSGDLSVYWYQQSLDQGLQFLIQYYNGEERAKGNILERFSAQQFPDLHSELNLSSLELGDSALYFCASSLDARTDPRGYNSPLHFGNGTRLTVT.

J is TRBJ2-5 and V is TRBV3-1; D is uncertain. The germline gives CDR1 LGHDT, CDR2 YNNKEL (reference sequence). The germline V and J ends were trimmed by 3 bases and 1 base, with 9 bases remaining between them. The CDR3 runs to 14 residues. Here the CDR3 DNA reads TGTGCCAGCAGCCACTCCGAAGCCCAAGAGACCCAGTACTTC. Residues: CASSHSEAQETQYF.

This chain links TRBV28 with TRBJ1-6; tentatively, D is TRBD1 (6 bases). Germline CDR1 MDHEN, CDR2 SYDVKM. The CDR3 covers 12 residues. Trimming took 4 bases from V and 14 from J, leaving 12 bases between them. CDR3 sequence (DNA): TGTGCCAGCAGTTCGGGGGGCACGGCCCTCCACTTT. It specifies CASSSGGTALHF.

The gene calls are TRBV9 and TRBJ1-2, with 8 bases identical to TRBD1. The CDR3 has 13 residues. Trimming took 5 bases from V and 6 from J; bases not matched to a gene: 6. In germline, CDR1 is SGDLS, CDR2 YYNGEE. The DNA of the CDR3 is TGTGCCAGCAGAGGACAGGGAAAGGATGGCTACACCTTC. Residues: CASRGQGKDGYTF.

The chain combines TRBV21-1 with TRBJ1-6; the listed D gene, TRBD1, was not tested against the DNA. TRBV21-1 is marked as a pseudogene. This CDR3 has 17 residues. CDR3 in amino acids: CASSKGAGLSYNSPLHF. CDR3 DNA sequence: TGTGCCAGCAGCAAAGGGGCGGGTCTCTCCTATAATTCACCCCTCCACTTT.